The 17 T cell receptor beta chains below were found in one sample sequenced in a study of shared clonotypes between healthy human individuals. Profiling relied on immunoSEQ multiplex PCR, and the TCRdb table lists in-frame clones only, not all of them. The sample holds about 450,000 clones, roughly 77% seen once. The specimen sequenced was PBMCs. All receptors derive from a woman aged 40 to 50 in good health. Some clones in this sample may be carry-over from other donors' samples.

V is TRBV15 and J is TRBJ2-3, with 7 bases matching TRBD2. This CDR3 is 17 amino acids long. From germline, CDR1 is LNHNV and CDR2 YYDKDF (reference sequence). V gave up 5 bases and J gave up 6 bases; unmatched junction bases: 17. The CDR3 DNA reads as TGTGCCACCAGCGCGGGCGGGAGTCAGATGTCGTTTGATACGCAGTATTTT. Translated: CATSAGGSQMSFDTQYF.

The rearrangement links TRBV7-6 to TRBJ2-3, with 14 bases that match TRBD2. Germline CDR1 reads SGHVS; CDR2 reads FNYEAQ. The length of the CDR3 is 17 residues. The J segment lost 5 bases and the V segment lost 1 base, leaving 5 bases of the junction unmatched. CDR3 region: CASSLVSTSGRGDTQYF. Here the CDR3 DNA reads TGTGCCAGCAGCTTAGTCTCGACTAGCGGGAGGGGAGATACGCAGTATTTT.

As DNA, the CDR3 is TGTGCCTGGAGTCGGGGGCCCACTAGCACAGATACGCAGTATTTT. Its protein product is CAWSRGPTSTDTQYF. The V gene is TRBV30, the J gene TRBJ2-3, with D perhaps TRBD1 or TRBD2 (6 bases each). The CDR3 contains 15 residues. V lost 2 bases to trimming and J lost 0 bases, with 12 bases between them. Looked up from germline, CDR1 is GTSNPN and CDR2 is SVGIG (reference sequence).

The chain couples TRBV7-9 to TRBJ2-2; TRBD2 matches at 9 bases. Trimming at V came to 2 bases and at J to 4 bases, leaving 8 bases not matched to a gene. The CDR3 length is 17 residues. Germline assignment: CDR1 SEHNR and CDR2 FQNEAQ (reference sequence). The CDR3 DNA sequence: TGTGCCAGCAGCTTACCTCTTAGCGGGAGCGGCACCGGGGAGCTGTTTTTT. Amino acid sequence: CASSLPLSGSGTGELFF. Filled out from reference TRBV7-9 and TRBJ2-2, the complete variable domain reads DTGVSQNPRHKITKRGQNVTFRCDPISEHNRLYWYRQTLGQGPEFLTYFQNEAQLEKSRLLSDRFSAERPKGSFSTLEIQRTEQGDSAMYLCASSLPLSGSGTGELFFGEGSRLTVL.

This clone was detected ten times or more. This chain uses TRBV7-5 with TRBJ2-7; the listed D gene, TRBD2, was not tested against the DNA. TRBV7-5 is described as a pseudogene. The CDR3 has 13 amino acids. The CDR3 nucleotides read TGTGTCAGAAGCCGGGGATTGGCCTACGAGCAGTACTTC. It specifies CVRSRGLAYEQYF.

This clone was observed once. The chain employs TRBV7-3 and TRBJ2-3, with TRBD2 as a possible D gene (6 bases). V was trimmed by 0 bases and J by 6 bases, leaving 10 bases between them. This CDR3 has 14 residues. Germline V gene sequence: CDR1 SGHTA, CDR2 FQGTGA. The CDR3 DNA reads as TGTGCCAGCAGCTTAACCCATGGGGGGGATACGCAGTATTTT. Its translation: CASSLTHGGDTQYF.

The DNA of the CDR3 is TGTGCCAGCAGCTTAGCTATGGGGGGAAGTGATACGCAGTATTTT. Translated: CASSLAMGGSDTQYF. J is TRBJ2-3 and V is TRBV7-9; tentative D call: TRBD2 (6 bases). V was shortened by 0 bases and J by 6 bases, with 13 bases between the two germline ends. Germline-derived CDR1 and CDR2 are SEHNR and FQNEAQ (reference sequence). The CDR3 runs to 15 residues.

The rearrangement joins TRBV9 to TRBJ2-7, with a possible D match to TRBD1 (7 bases). CDR1 is SGDLS and CDR2 is YYNGEE in the germline V gene. V was cut by 4 bases and J by 0 bases, with 11 bases left in between. The length of the CDR3 is 14 residues. CDR3 in amino acids: CASSPRGDSYEQYF. DNA of the CDR3: TGTGCCAGCAGCCCCAGGGGGGACTCCTACGAGCAGTACTTC.

The rearrangement uses TRBV11-2 and TRBJ2-1; no firm D call. The CDR3 extends over 12 amino acids. The germline V gene has CDR1 SGHAT and CDR2 FQNNGV. Trimming left V 5 bases short and J 10 bases short, with 12 bases between. The CDR3 region is CASSHSRFEQFF. The CDR3 DNA reads TGTGCCAGCAGCCATTCGAGATTCGAGCAGTTCTTC.

V usage is TRBV5-1 and J usage is TRBJ1-2; D possibly corresponds to TRBD1 (5 bases). V was cut by 0 bases and J by 5 bases, with 11 bases left in between. Germline assignment: CDR1 SGHRS and CDR2 YFSETQ. The CDR3 runs to 14 residues. CDR3 DNA sequence: TGCGCCAGCAGCTTGGGGGACTTCAGTTATGGCTACACCTTC. Protein product: CASSLGDFSYGYTF.

The chain recombines TRBV5-4 with TRBJ2-1; 11 bases line up with TRBD2. Looked up from germline, CDR1 is SGHNT and CDR2 is YYREEE (reference sequence). With V trimmed by 4 bases and J by 9 bases, 12 bases remained unmatched. The CDR3 spans 16 residues. CDR3 in DNA: TGTGCCAGCAGCCCTCCTACTAGCGGGAGTCGTAGTGAGCAGTTCTTC. Translation: CASSPPTSGSRSEQFF.

This clone has more than one count but fewer than ten. This chain links TRBV7-2 with TRBJ1-1; weak D call: TRBD1 (5 bases). Germline CDR1 SGHTA, CDR2 FQGNSA. The CDR3 consists of 14 residues. V lost 0 bases and J 4 bases, leaving 9 bases between the germline ends. The CDR3 loop reads CASSLARDSTEAFF. The CDR3 DNA follows: TGTGCCAGCAGCTTAGCCAGGGATTCCACTGAAGCTTTCTTT.

The J gene is TRBJ1-6, the V gene TRBV2, with unresolved D. V shed 7 bases and J shed 8 bases, with 12 bases lying between them. CDR3 length: 13 residues. Germline values: CDR1 SNHLY, CDR2 FYNNEI. CDR3 nucleotide sequence: TGTGCCAGCACTGCAGTCGGGGATTCACCCCTCCACTTT. It yields the protein CASTAVGDSPLHF. Full variable domain (outside the CDR3, taken from reference TRBV2 and TRBJ1-6): EPEVTQTPSHQVTQMGQEVILRCVPISNHLYFYWYRQILGQKVEFLVSFYNNEISEKSEIFDDQFSVERPDGSNFTLKIRSTKLEDSAMYFCASTAVGDSPLHFGNGTRLTVT.

The genes are TRBV7-8 and TRBJ2-7, with TRBD1 matching over 7 bases. The germline V gene has CDR1 SGHVS and CDR2 FQNEAQ. Losses at the gene ends were 1 base for V and 3 bases for J; bases not matched to a gene: 15. The CDR3 covers 18 residues. The CDR3 protein is CASSLGSGLGGKDYEQYF. The CDR3, as DNA: TGTGCCAGCAGCTTAGGGTCTGGTTTAGGGGGCAAGGACTACGAGCAGTACTTC. Full variable domain (outside the CDR3, taken from reference TRBV7-8 and TRBJ2-7): GAGVSQSPRYKVAKRGQDVALRCDPISGHVSLFWYQQALGQGPEFLTYFQNEAQLDKSGLPSDRFFAERPEGSVSTLKIQRTQQEDSAVYLCASSLGSGLGGKDYEQYFGPGTRLTVT.

V is TRBV5-5 and J is TRBJ2-2; 9 bases agree with TRBD2. The germline gives CDR1 SGHKS, CDR2 YYEKEE (reference sequence). V dropped 1 base and J dropped 6; count of bases not matched to a gene: 7. The CDR3 runs 16 residues. This CDR3 is CASSLLLAGAAGELFF. The CDR3 region has the DNA TGTGCCAGCAGCTTGTTGTTAGCGGGAGCCGCCGGGGAGCTGTTTTTT.

The rearrangement joins TRBV19 to TRBJ2-1; the match to TRBD2 covers 7 bases. Trimming took 1 base from V and 6 from J; bases not matched to a gene: 6. The CDR3 runs to 15 residues. Germline V CDR1 and CDR2: LNHDA, SQIVND (reference sequence). The CDR3 here is CASSIGGSGINEQFF. The CDR3 DNA follows: TGTGCCAGTAGTATAGGAGGGAGCGGGATCAATGAGCAGTTCTTC.

V gene TRBV9 combines with J gene TRBJ2-1, with a possible D match to TRBD2 (6 bases). CDR1 is SGDLS, CDR2 YYNGEE, per germline. The CDR3 loop spans 14 amino acids. V gave up 7 bases and J gave up 5 bases, with 16 bases separating them. The CDR3 DNA is TGTGCCAGCGGGCCCGGAGGGGCTAACAATGAGCAGTTCTTC. Its translation: CASGPGGANNEQFF.